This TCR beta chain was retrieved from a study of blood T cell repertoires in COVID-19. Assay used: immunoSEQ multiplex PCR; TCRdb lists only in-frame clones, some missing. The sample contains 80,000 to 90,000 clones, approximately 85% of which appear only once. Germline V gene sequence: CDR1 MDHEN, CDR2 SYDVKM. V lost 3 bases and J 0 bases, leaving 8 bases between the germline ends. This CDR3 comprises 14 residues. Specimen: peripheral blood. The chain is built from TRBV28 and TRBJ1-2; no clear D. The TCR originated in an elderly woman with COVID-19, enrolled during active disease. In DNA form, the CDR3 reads TGTGCCAGCAGTTTTTTCTCAGCTAACTATGGCTACACCTTC. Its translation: CASSFFSANYGYTF.